This TCR beta chain is drawn from a study of T cell changes during pregnancy in multiple sclerosis. Sequencing was performed with immunoSEQ multiplex PCR; in TCRdb, only in-frame clones are kept and a portion is missing. The table lists 20,000 to 25,000 clones, around 93% of them singletons, with approximately 0.73% in the top ten. The CDR3 length is 17 residues. V was cut by 5 bases and J by 0 bases, with 17 bases left in between. CDR1 and CDR2 (germline): MNHEY, SMNVEV (reference sequence). The sequence derives from a female donor with multiple sclerosis, enrolled in a pregnancy study. The sequenced sample was CD4+ T cells from peripheral blood mononuclear cells, obtained in the third trimester of pregnancy. The gene calls are TRBV27 and TRBJ2-1; D is unclear. The CDR3 here is CASSPPRKLYSYNEQFF. The CDR3 nucleotides read TGTGCCAGCAGTCCCCCCCGTAAGCTCTACTCCTACAATGAGCAGTTCTTC.